These 9 T cell receptor beta chains came from one sample sequenced in a study of T cells in localized non-small cell lung cancer. The data were produced by immunoSEQ multiplex PCR, yet TCRdb's version contains in-frame clones alone and is incomplete. Of approximately 1,200 clones in the sample, about a third were seen once. This specimen consisted of lung tumor tissue, obtained before any cancer treatment. The source is a male donor older than 55 with stage I squamous cell lung carcinoma.

V and J are TRBV18 and TRBJ2-7; no clear D gene. Germline V lookup: CDR1 KGHSH, CDR2 LQKENI. V was shortened by 8 bases and J by 0 bases, with 8 bases between the two germline ends. This CDR3 spans 12 amino acids. Here the CDR3 DNA reads TGTGCCAGCGGGTCCCTCTCCTACGAGCAGTACTTC. This gives the protein CASGSLSYEQYF.

This clone was detected once. V gene TRBV19 combines with J gene TRBJ2-5; 10 nucleotides match TRBD2. V shed 5 bases and J 2 bases; nucleotides not matched to a gene: 2. The CDR3 totals 14 residues. The V gene's germline CDR1 is LNHDA and CDR2 SQIVND (reference sequence). CDR3 sequence reads: CASSQTSGQETQYF. DNA for the CDR3: TGTGCCAGTAGTCAGACTAGCGGGCAAGAGACCCAGTACTTC.

This clone ranks as medium-sized (0.01 to 0.1%). An end of the junction does not agree with germline; a read error may underlie this. X shows a residue whose base was not read or is ambiguous. The chain carries TRBV11-3 and TRBJ1-4; D is ambiguous. The CDR3 spans 16 residues. Germline CDR1 reads SGHNT; CDR2 reads YENEEA. The CDR3 nucleotides are TGTGCCAGCAGCCCTCGGCAGCGAGCAACTAATGAAAAAYTGTTTTTT. It is translated as CASSPRQRATNEKXFF. The CDR3 reads in full as CASSPRQRATNEKLFF.

This clone is medium-sized. The V gene is TRBV9, the J gene TRBJ2-7; TRBD2 matches 14 bases. Germline values: CDR1 SGDLS, CDR2 YYNGEE. The V and J ends lost 4 bases and 5 bases, in that order; junction bases with no gene match: 5. The CDR3 sequence is 15 residues long. CDR3 sequence reads: CASSTGTSGRNEQYF. The CDR3 nucleotides are TGTGCCAGCAGCACTGGGACTAGCGGGAGAAACGAGCAGTACTTC.

This clone has a handful of counts. The chain carries TRBV6-8 and TRBJ1-2; TRBD1 matches 10 bases. V lost 6 bases, J lost 1 base, and 5 bases stayed unmatched. Germline CDR1 and CDR2: MNHGY and SAAAGT. This CDR3 contains 15 residues. Written as DNA, the CDR3 is TGTGCCAGCAGGGGGACAGGGGAAAATAACTATGGCTACACCTTC. Amino acid sequence: CASRGTGENNYGYTF.

The sample holds a few counts of this clone. The read falls 1 residue short of the CDR3 end, and the missing part is taken from the germline J gene. The rearrangement links TRBV6-1 to TRBJ2-1; D may correspond to TRBD1 or TRBD2 (5 bases each). Trimming shortened V by 0 bases and J by 9 bases, and 12 bases separated the two germline ends. The CDR3 runs to 14 residues. The germline gives CDR1 MNHNS, CDR2 SASEGT. The CDR3 bases that were read are TGTGCCAGCAGTGAAGCGGGGACGGTCAGTGAGCAGTTC. This encodes CASSEAGTVSEQF. The entire CDR3 protein is CASSEAGTVSEQFF.

This rearrangement joins TRBV10-2 to TRBJ2-7; 7 bases fit TRBD2. The length of the CDR3 is 15 residues. Germline V gives CDR1 WSHSY, CDR2 SAAADI. Trimming removed 1 base from V and 3 bases from J; junction bases left unmatched: 6. This CDR3 reads CASSEFTGGNYEQYF. In DNA, the CDR3 is TGCGCCAGCAGTGAGTTTACGGGGGGAAACTACGAGCAGTACTTC.

The chain employs TRBV28 and TRBJ2-2; D uncertain. Germline assignment: CDR1 MDHEN and CDR2 SYDVKM. CDR3 size: 12 residues. V lost 2 bases to trimming and J lost 2 bases, with 0 bases between them. CDR3 region: CASSLNTGELFF. The CDR3 bases are TGTGCCAGCAGTTTAAACACCGGGGAGCTGTTTTTT.

The chain employs TRBV25-1 and TRBJ2-1; the match to TRBD2 covers 7 bases. The CDR3 spans 17 residues. Germline CDR1 reads MGHDK; CDR2 reads SYGVNS. The trim removed 3 bases at V and 7 bases at J, leaving 15 bases unmatched. The CDR3 bases are TGTGCCAGCAGTGACCCTCGGACTAGTCGGGGGAGGAATGAGCAGTTCTTC. The encoded protein is CASSDPRTSRGRNEQFF.